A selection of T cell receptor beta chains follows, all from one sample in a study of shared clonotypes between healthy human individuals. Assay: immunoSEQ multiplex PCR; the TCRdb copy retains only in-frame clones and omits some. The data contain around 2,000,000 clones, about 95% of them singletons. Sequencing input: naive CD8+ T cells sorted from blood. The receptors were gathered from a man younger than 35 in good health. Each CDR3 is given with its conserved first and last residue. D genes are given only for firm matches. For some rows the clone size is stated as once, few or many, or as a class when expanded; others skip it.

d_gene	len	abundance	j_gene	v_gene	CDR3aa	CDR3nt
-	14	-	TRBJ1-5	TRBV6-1	CASSMNRDNQPQHF	TGTGCCAGCAGTATGAACAGAGACAATCAGCCCCAGCATTTT
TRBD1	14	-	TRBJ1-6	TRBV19	CAPTGQGGNSPLHF	TGTGCCCCAACAGGACAGGGGGGTAATTCACCCCTCCACTTT
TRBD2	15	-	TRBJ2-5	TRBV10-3	CAISESGTSGETQYF	TGTGCCATCAGTGAGTCGGGGACTAGCGGGGAGACCCAGTACTTC
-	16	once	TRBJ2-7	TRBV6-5	CASSYSTGTRGYEQYF	TGTGCCAGCAGTTACTCGACCGGGACCCGAGGCTACGAGCAGTACTTC
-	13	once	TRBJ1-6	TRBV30	CAWSTDYNSPLHF	TGTGCCTGGAGTACGGATTATAATTCACCCCTCCACTTT
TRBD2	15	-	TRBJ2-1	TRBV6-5	CASIPAGGPYNEQFF	TGTGCCAGCATCCCAGCGGGAGGGCCATACAATGAGCAGTTCTTC
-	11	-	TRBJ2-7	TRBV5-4	CASSLGHEQYF	TGTGCCAGCAGCCTGGGTCACGAGCAGTACTTC
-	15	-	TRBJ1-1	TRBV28	CASSLAFNTGTEAFF	TGTGCCAGCAGTTTAGCATTCAATACGGGGACTGAAGCTTTCTTT
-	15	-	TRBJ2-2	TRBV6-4	CASSDGGWGTGELFF	TGTGCCAGCAGTGACGGAGGATGGGGCACCGGGGAGCTGTTTTTT
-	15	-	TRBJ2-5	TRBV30	CAWSPLEGTEETQYF	TGTGCCTGGAGTCCCCTGGAGGGGACCGAAGAGACCCAGTACTTC
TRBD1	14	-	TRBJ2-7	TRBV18	CASSPDRGGYEQYF	TGTGCCAGCTCACCGGACAGGGGGGGCTACGAGCAGTACTTC
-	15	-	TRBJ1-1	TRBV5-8	CASSLAWVGTAEAFF	TGTGCCAGCAGCTTGGCCTGGGTGGGAACCGCTGAAGCTTTCTTT
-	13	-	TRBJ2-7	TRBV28	CASSFGTTYEQYF	TGTGCCAGCAGTTTCGGCACGACCTACGAGCAGTACTTC
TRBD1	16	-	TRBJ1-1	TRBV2	CAGGQGTGLMNTEAFF	TGTGCCGGCGGACAGGGGACGGGGCTAATGAACACTGAAGCTTTCTTT
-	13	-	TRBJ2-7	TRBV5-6	CASSLPQRDEQYF	TGTGCCAGCAGCTTGCCTCAAAGGGACGAGCAGTACTTC
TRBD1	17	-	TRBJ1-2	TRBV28	CASRLPRQGALNYGYTF	TGTGCCAGCAGGCTGCCCCGACAGGGGGCGCTTAACTATGGCTACACCTTC
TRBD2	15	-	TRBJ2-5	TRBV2	CASRDGTSSGETQYF	TGTGCCAGCAGGGATGGGACTAGCTCGGGGGAGACCCAGTACTTC
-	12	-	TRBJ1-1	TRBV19	CASSEGGTEAFF	TGTGCCAGCAGCGAGGGGGGCACTGAAGCTTTCTTT
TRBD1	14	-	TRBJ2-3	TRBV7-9	CASSPGQGADTQYF	TGTGCCAGCAGCCCTGGACAGGGAGCAGATACGCAGTATTTT
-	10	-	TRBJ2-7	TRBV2	CASSADEQYF	TGTGCCAGCAGTGCAGACGAGCAGTACTTC
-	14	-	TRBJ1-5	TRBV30	CAWSAAGGGQPQHF	TGTGCCTGGAGCGCGGCCGGGGGGGGGCAGCCCCAGCATTTT
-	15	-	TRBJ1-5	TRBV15	CATQQRQNSNQPQHF	TGTGCCACCCAGCAGAGACAAAATAGCAATCAGCCCCAGCATTTT
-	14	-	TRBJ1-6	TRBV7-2	CASSGDSSDSPLHF	TGTGCCAGCAGCGGAGACAGCTCCGATTCACCCCTCCACTTT
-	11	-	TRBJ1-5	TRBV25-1	CASGWDKPQHF	TGTGCCAGCGGTTGGGACAAGCCCCAGCATTTT
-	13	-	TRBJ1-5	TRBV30	CAWSVNINQPRHF	TGTGCCTGGAGTGTAAACATCAATCAGCCCCGGCATTTT
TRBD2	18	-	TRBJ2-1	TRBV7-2	CASSLHGKREVNYNEQFF	TGTGCCAGCAGCCTCCACGGGAAGCGGGAGGTGAACTACAATGAGCAGTTCTTC
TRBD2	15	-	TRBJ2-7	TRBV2	CASRGLAGVVYEQYF	TGTGCCAGCAGGGGACTAGCGGGAGTTGTTTACGAGCAGTACTTC
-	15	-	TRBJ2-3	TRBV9	CASSVVGASTDTQYF	TGTGCCAGCAGCGTAGTCGGGGCTAGCACAGATACGCAGTATTTT
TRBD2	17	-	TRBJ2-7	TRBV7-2	CASSSGLAGDRTYEQYF	TGTGCCAGCAGCTCAGGACTAGCGGGAGATCGTACCTACGAGCAGTACTTC
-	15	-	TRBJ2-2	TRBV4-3	CASSQDRPVAGELFF	TGCGCCAGCAGCCAAGATAGACCGGTTGCCGGGGAGCTGTTTTTT
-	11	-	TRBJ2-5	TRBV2	CASSDGETQYF	TGTGCCAGCAGTGACGGGGAGACCCAGTACTTC
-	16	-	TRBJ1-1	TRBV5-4	CASSPPVGEMNTEAFF	TGTGCCAGCAGCCCGCCTGTGGGCGAGATGAACACTGAAGCTTTCTTT
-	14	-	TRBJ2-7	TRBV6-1	CASISILGFDEQYF	TGTGCCAGCATTTCCATACTGGGGTTTGACGAGCAGTACTTC
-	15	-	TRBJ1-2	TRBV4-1	CASNPQGTGDYGYTF	TGCGCCAGCAACCCACAGGGTACAGGAGACTATGGCTACACCTTC
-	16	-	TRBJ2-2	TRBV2	CASSESRLVNTGELFF	TGTGCCAGCAGTGAAAGTCGACTAGTGAACACCGGGGAGCTGTTTTTT
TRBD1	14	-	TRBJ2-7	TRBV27	CASSLWTGTDEQYF	TGTGCCAGCAGTTTATGGACAGGGACAGACGAGCAGTACTTC
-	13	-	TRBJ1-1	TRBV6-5	CATSTGMNTEAFF	TGTGCCACTTCGACGGGTATGAACACTGAAGCTTTCTTT
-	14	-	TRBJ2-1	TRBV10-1	CASSLTGAHNEQFF	TGCGCCAGCAGCCTAACCGGGGCCCACAATGAGCAGTTCTTC
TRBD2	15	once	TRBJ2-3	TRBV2	CASRRIGGGTDTQYF	TGTGCCAGCCGCCGAATTGGGGGGGGCACAGATACGCAGTATTTT
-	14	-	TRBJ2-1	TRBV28	CASSSTPYYNEQFF	TGTGCCAGCAGTTCTACCCCCTACTACAATGAGCAGTTCTTC
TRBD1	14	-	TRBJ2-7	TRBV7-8	CASSSTGGPYEQYF	TGTGCCAGCAGCTCGACAGGGGGCCCCTACGAGCAGTACTTC
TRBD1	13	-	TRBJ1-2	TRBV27	CASSLGTVGGYTF	TGTGCCAGCAGTTTAGGGACAGTGGGTGGCTACACCTTC
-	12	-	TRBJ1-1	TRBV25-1	CASSESGRGTFF	TGTGCCAGCAGTGAATCCGGCAGAGGAACTTTCTTT
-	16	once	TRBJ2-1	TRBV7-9	CASSSRRFDSYNEQFF	TGTGCCAGCAGCTCGCGAAGATTCGACTCCTACAATGAGCAGTTCTTC
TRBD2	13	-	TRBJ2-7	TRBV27	CASAGLAAYEQYF	TGTGCCAGTGCGGGACTAGCGGCCTACGAGCAGTACTTC
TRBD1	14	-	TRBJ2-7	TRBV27	CASSSDRGGYEQYF	TGTGCCAGCAGTTCGGACAGGGGAGGCTACGAGCAGTACTTC
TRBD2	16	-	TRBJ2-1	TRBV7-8	CASSLVLAGAYNEQFF	TGTGCCAGCAGCTTAGTTCTAGCGGGAGCCTACAATGAGCAGTTCTTC
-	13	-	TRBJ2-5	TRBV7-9	CASSLPNQETQYF	TGTGCCAGCAGCTTACCTAACCAAGAGACCCAGTACTTC
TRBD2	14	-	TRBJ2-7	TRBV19	CASSIGLAGYEQYF	TGTGCCAGTAGTATCGGTCTAGCGGGTTACGAGCAGTACTTC
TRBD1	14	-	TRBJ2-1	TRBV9	CASSVGQGFGEQFF	TGTGCCAGCAGCGTGGGACAGGGGTTCGGTGAGCAGTTCTTC
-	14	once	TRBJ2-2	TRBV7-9	CASSLEWGTGELFF	TGTGCCAGCAGCTTAGAATGGGGCACCGGGGAGCTGTTTTTT
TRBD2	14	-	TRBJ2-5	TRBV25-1	CASSSGLGEETQYF	TGTGCCAGCAGTTCGGGACTAGGGGAAGAGACCCAGTACTTC
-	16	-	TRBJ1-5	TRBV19	CASSTIPTGWNQPQHF	TGTGCCAGTAGCACAATTCCCACAGGGTGGAATCAGCCCCAGCATTTT